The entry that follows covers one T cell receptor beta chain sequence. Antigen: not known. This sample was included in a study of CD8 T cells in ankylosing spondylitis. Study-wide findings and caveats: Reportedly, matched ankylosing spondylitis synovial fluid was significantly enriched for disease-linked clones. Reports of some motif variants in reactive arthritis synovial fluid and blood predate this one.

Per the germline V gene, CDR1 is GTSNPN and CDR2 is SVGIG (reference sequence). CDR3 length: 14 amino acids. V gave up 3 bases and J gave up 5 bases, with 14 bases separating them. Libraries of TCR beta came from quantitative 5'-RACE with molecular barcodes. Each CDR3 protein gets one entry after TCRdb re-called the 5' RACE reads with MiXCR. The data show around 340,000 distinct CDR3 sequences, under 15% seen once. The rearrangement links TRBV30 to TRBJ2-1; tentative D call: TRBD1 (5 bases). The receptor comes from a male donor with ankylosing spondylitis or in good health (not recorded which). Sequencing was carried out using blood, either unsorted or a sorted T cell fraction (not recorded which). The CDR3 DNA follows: TGTGCCTGGAGGGGGCTTCAGCTCAACAATGAGCAGTTCTTC. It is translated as CAWRGLQLNNEQFF.